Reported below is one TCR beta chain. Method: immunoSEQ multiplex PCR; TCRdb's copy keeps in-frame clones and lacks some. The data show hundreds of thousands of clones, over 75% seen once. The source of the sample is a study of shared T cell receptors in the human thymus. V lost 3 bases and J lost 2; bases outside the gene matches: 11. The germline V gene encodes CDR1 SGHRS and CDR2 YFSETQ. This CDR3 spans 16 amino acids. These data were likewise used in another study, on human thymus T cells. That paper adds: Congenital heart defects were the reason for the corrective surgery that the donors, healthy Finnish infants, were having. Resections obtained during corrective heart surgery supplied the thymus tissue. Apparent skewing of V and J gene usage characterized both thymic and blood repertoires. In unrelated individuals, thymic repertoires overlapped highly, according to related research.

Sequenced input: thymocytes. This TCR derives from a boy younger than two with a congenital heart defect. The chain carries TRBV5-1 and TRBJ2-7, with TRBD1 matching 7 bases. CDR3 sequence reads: CASSSLFGQVAYEQYF. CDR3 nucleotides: TGCGCCAGCAGCTCGCTTTTCGGACAGGTAGCCTACGAGCAGTACTTC.